These 3 T cell receptor beta chains were all obtained from the same sample, sequenced in a study of graft-versus-host responses after intestinal transplantation. Sequenced by immunoSEQ multiplex PCR; TCRdb stores in-frame clones only, minus some. The sample carries some 110,000 clones, about 92% recorded once. These receptors are not linked to any known antigen. The specimen was unstimulated CD8+ T cells sorted from spleen or lymph node cells, collected before transplant. The receptors were sampled from a human donor who was the organ donor for an intestinal transplant.

This clone was seen only a few times. The V call is TRBV30, the J call TRBJ1-1; D ambiguous. CDR3 length: 11 residues. Per the germline V gene, CDR1 is GTSNPN and CDR2 is SVGIG (reference sequence). V shed 0 bases and J shed 7 bases, with 6 bases lying between them. The CDR3 protein is CAWSVKVEAFF. The CDR3 DNA is TGTGCCTGGAGTGTAAAAGTTGAAGCTTTCTTT.

The chain combines TRBV2 with TRBJ2-7; D is unclear. Germline loops: CDR1 SNHLY, CDR2 FYNNEI. The V gene lost 2 bases and the J gene lost 3 bases, with 14 bases spanning the gap. The CDR3 length is 15 residues. This CDR3 is CASSESWPQNYEQYF. CDR3 sequence (DNA): TGTGCCAGCAGTGAAAGTTGGCCACAGAACTACGAGCAGTACTTC. Full variable domain (outside the CDR3, taken from reference TRBV2 and TRBJ2-7): EPEVTQTPSHQVTQMGQEVILRCVPISNHLYFYWYRQILGQKVEFLVSFYNNEISEKSEIFDDQFSVERPDGSNFTLKIRSTKLEDSAMYFCASSESWPQNYEQYFGPGTRLTVT.

This rearrangement joins TRBV19 to TRBJ1-1, with D possibly matching TRBD1 (5 bases). The V gene's germline CDR1 is LNHDA and CDR2 SQIVND (reference sequence). The length of the CDR3 is 12 residues. The V and J ends lost 4 bases and 6 bases respectively, with 9 bases between them. This CDR3 reads CASSTGTAEAFF. The CDR3 DNA is TGTGCCAGTAGTACCGGGACGGCTGAAGCTTTCTTT.